This T cell receptor beta chain was sequenced for a study of CD8 T cells in ankylosing spondylitis. The study, taken as a whole, reports: A TCR beta motif of under 10 highly homologous variants appeared characteristic of ankylosing spondylitis blood.

In this sample, this clonotype turned up many times. Its specificity is unknown. Making the TCR beta libraries involved quantitative 5'-RACE with molecular barcodes. Using its own MiXCR run on the 5' RACE reads, TCRdb lists one record per CDR3 protein. Here the sample spans about 96,000 distinct CDR3 sequences, about 8.8% being singletons. V lost 6 bases and J 2 bases, leaving 9 bases between the germline ends. Per germline, CDR1 MNHNY and CDR2 SVGAGI (reference sequence). The length of the CDR3 is 13 residues. The source material was blood, either unsorted or a sorted T cell fraction (not recorded which). The chain carries TRBV6-6 and TRBJ2-3, with D uncertain. This receptor was identified in a male donor with ankylosing spondylitis or in good health (not recorded which). CDR3 residues: CASSRYLTDTQYF. The CDR3, as DNA: TGTGCCAGCAGCCGATACCTCACAGATACGCAGTATTTT.